A selection of T cell receptor beta chains follows, all from one sample in a study of blood T cells in healthy people across ages. One entry per CDR3 protein results from TCRdb running MiXCR on the 5' RACE reads. Of 660,000 or so distinct CDR3 sequences listed, approximately 59% are singletons. The specimen sequenced was blood. The source is a man in his 60s in good health. Both conserved end residues are part of each CDR3. The D gene is left open where the match is weak. Size tells how often a clone was seen (once, few, many) or the class of an expanded clone, and some rows leave it out.

V gene: TRBV7-2; clone size: .; J gene: TRBJ2-7; D gene: TRBD2; CDR3 DNA: TGTGCCAGCAGCTTCGGGGGGGCGTGGTACGAGCAGTACTTC; CDR3 protein: CASSFGGAWYEQYF
V gene: TRBV20-1; clone size: .; J gene: TRBJ2-5; D gene: .; CDR3 DNA: TGCAGTGCTAGAGATATTCAGGGGAGGAGCGGCGGGCCCCAAGAGACCCAGTACTTC; CDR3 protein: CSARDIQGRSGGPQETQYF
V gene: TRBV7-8; clone size: few; J gene: TRBJ2-1; D gene: .; CDR3 DNA: TGTGCCAGCAGCCCCACCACGAGCTCCTACAATGAGCAGTTCTTC; CDR3 protein: CASSPTTSSYNEQFF
V gene: TRBV10-3; clone size: .; J gene: TRBJ2-6; D gene: TRBD2; CDR3 DNA: TGTGCCATCAGTGAGACTAGCGGGGGGAACTCTGGGGCCAACGTCCTGACTTTC; CDR3 protein: CAISETSGGNSGANVLTF
V gene: TRBV7-2; clone size: .; J gene: TRBJ1-2; D gene: .; CDR3 DNA: TGTGCCAGCAGCTCGCCCGGGACCTTCTATGGCTACACCTTC; CDR3 protein: CASSSPGTFYGYTF
V gene: TRBV7-2; clone size: once; J gene: TRBJ1-4; D gene: .; CDR3 DNA: TGTGCCAGCACCAAAGGGAGGGGGGGTGAAAAACTGTTTTTT; CDR3 protein: CASTKGRGGEKLFF
V gene: TRBV4-1; clone size: once; J gene: TRBJ2-3; D gene: TRBD2; CDR3 DNA: TGCGCCAGCAGCCAAGACGACGGGGGGGCCACAGATACGCAGTATTTT; CDR3 protein: CASSQDDGGATDTQYF
V gene: TRBV7-8; clone size: .; J gene: TRBJ2-4; D gene: .; CDR3 DNA: TGTGCCTCGGCCCATCTAGCCAAAAACATTCAGTACTTC; CDR3 protein: CASAHLAKNIQYF
V gene: TRBV15; clone size: .; J gene: TRBJ1-2; D gene: .; CDR3 DNA: TGTGCCACCAGCAGAGAGGGGGGGGGATGGTATGGCTACACCTTC; CDR3 protein: CATSREGGGWYGYTF
V gene: TRBV6-4; clone size: .; J gene: TRBJ2-3; D gene: .; CDR3 DNA: TGTGCCAGCAGCGAGGGAATAGGTTCGGCGCAGTATTTT; CDR3 protein: CASSEGIGSAQYF
V gene: TRBV10-3; clone size: .; J gene: TRBJ2-5; D gene: TRBD2; CDR3 DNA: TGTGCCATCAGTGAGCGACTAGCGGGGGAAAAAGCTGAGGAGACCCAGTACTTC; CDR3 protein: CAISERLAGEKAEETQYF
V gene: TRBV5-6; clone size: .; J gene: TRBJ2-7; D gene: .; CDR3 DNA: TGTGCCAGCAGCCAATTTGACAGAGGGGACTCCTACGAGCAGTACTTC; CDR3 protein: CASSQFDRGDSYEQYF
V gene: TRBV5-1; clone size: few; J gene: TRBJ1-2; D gene: .; CDR3 DNA: TGCGCCAGCAGCTTCGGGAAGGGGGGCTATGGCTACACCTTC; CDR3 protein: CASSFGKGGYGYTF
V gene: TRBV5-8; clone size: .; J gene: TRBJ2-1; D gene: .; CDR3 DNA: TGTGCCAGCAGCTTGTATTCGCGGGGCTACAATGAGCAGTTCTTC; CDR3 protein: CASSLYSRGYNEQFF
V gene: TRBV29-1; clone size: .; J gene: TRBJ2-3; D gene: TRBD2; CDR3 DNA: TGCAGCGTTGGATTAAGCGGGGGTGTCGTCGATACGCAGTATTTT; CDR3 protein: CSVGLSGGVVDTQYF
V gene: TRBV6-5; clone size: .; J gene: TRBJ2-3; D gene: TRBD2; CDR3 DNA: TGTGCCAGCAGTTACTCTGGACTAGCGGGGCCCCGGGGAGATACGCAGTATTTT; CDR3 protein: CASSYSGLAGPRGDTQYF
V gene: TRBV12-3/TRBV12-4; clone size: once; J gene: TRBJ2-5; D gene: TRBD1; CDR3 DNA: TGTGCCAGCAGTGCGTCGACAGGGGCCCCAGAGACCCAGTACTTC; CDR3 protein: CASSASTGAPETQYF
V gene: TRBV29-1; clone size: few; J gene: TRBJ1-1; D gene: TRBD1; CDR3 DNA: TGCAGCGTTGGGACAGGGGGCAAGAACACTGAAGCTTTCTTT; CDR3 protein: CSVGTGGKNTEAFF
V gene: TRBV6-5; clone size: .; J gene: TRBJ2-5; D gene: TRBD1; CDR3 DNA: TGTGCCAGCAGGCCGGGACAGGGTAGAGAGACCCAGTACTTC; CDR3 protein: CASRPGQGRETQYF
V gene: TRBV25-1; clone size: .; J gene: TRBJ1-2; D gene: .; CDR3 DNA: TGTGCCAGCAGTGCGGGACATGGCTACACCTTC; CDR3 protein: CASSAGHGYTF
V gene: TRBV27; clone size: once; J gene: TRBJ2-4; D gene: .; CDR3 DNA: TGTGCCAGCACTAGACCAGACGGGACGGTAGGCAAAAACATTCAGTACTTC; CDR3 protein: CASTRPDGTVGKNIQYF
V gene: TRBV3-1; clone size: .; J gene: TRBJ2-7; D gene: .; CDR3 DNA: TGTGCCAGCAGCAATCGGGGAGTTGGCAAACGGGAGGAGCAGTACTTC; CDR3 protein: CASSNRGVGKREEQYF
V gene: TRBV12-3/TRBV12-4; clone size: few; J gene: TRBJ2-3; D gene: .; CDR3 DNA: TGTGCCAGCAGTTTGGGGTCGGGGGCGTATGATACGCAGTATTTT; CDR3 protein: CASSLGSGAYDTQYF
V gene: TRBV5-1; clone size: few; J gene: TRBJ2-3; D gene: .; CDR3 DNA: TGCGCCAGCAGCCGAGTCAGGGGATCGGCAGATACGCAGTATTTT; CDR3 protein: CASSRVRGSADTQYF
V gene: TRBV7-2; clone size: once; J gene: TRBJ2-4; D gene: .; CDR3 DNA: TGTGCCCGCAGCTTAGTCGGGGCGGCGGGGAATACAGCCAAAAACATTCAGTACTTC; CDR3 protein: CARSLVGAAGNTAKNIQYF
V gene: TRBV29-1; clone size: .; J gene: TRBJ1-1; D gene: .; CDR3 DNA: TGCAGCGTTTGGACAGCACGCACTGAAGCTTTCTTT; CDR3 protein: CSVWTARTEAFF
V gene: TRBV5-1; clone size: .; J gene: TRBJ2-3; D gene: .; CDR3 DNA: TGCGCCAGCACCTCCGGGAGGATAGGGGGCGAGGATACGCAGTATTTT; CDR3 protein: CASTSGRIGGEDTQYF
V gene: TRBV12-3/TRBV12-4; clone size: .; J gene: TRBJ2-3; D gene: TRBD2; CDR3 DNA: TGTGCCAGCAGTTTATTTCCCCCAGCGGGGGGGCCCACAGATACGCAGTATTTT; CDR3 protein: CASSLFPPAGGPTDTQYF
V gene: TRBV29-1; clone size: .; J gene: TRBJ1-2; D gene: .; CDR3 DNA: TGCAGCGTTGATTCCCCCGGAAAGTATGGCTACACCTTC; CDR3 protein: CSVDSPGKYGYTF
V gene: TRBV5-1; clone size: .; J gene: TRBJ2-5; D gene: .; CDR3 DNA: TGCGCCAGCACCATTAGGGGTAGCGGAGAGACCCAGTACTTC; CDR3 protein: CASTIRGSGETQYF
V gene: TRBV4-1; clone size: once; J gene: TRBJ2-6; D gene: .; CDR3 DNA: TGCGCCAGCAGCCAAGAAGGTGACGGGTTCGCTGGGGCCAACGTCCTGACTTTC; CDR3 protein: CASSQEGDGFAGANVLTF
V gene: TRBV7-6; clone size: few; J gene: TRBJ2-4; D gene: TRBD1; CDR3 DNA: TGTGCCAGCAGCTGGACAGGGTCCAGTGAGCAGTACTTC; CDR3 protein: CASSWTGSSEQYF
V gene: TRBV7-3; clone size: .; J gene: TRBJ2-1; D gene: .; CDR3 DNA: TGTGCCAGCAGCCCAGTTGCGCACGGAGGGGGTGAGCAGTTCTTC; CDR3 protein: CASSPVAHGGGEQFF
V gene: TRBV6-1; clone size: few; J gene: TRBJ2-5; D gene: TRBD1; CDR3 DNA: TGTGCCAGCAACAGCCAGGGGGCAAGGGGAGAGACCCAGTACTTC; CDR3 protein: CASNSQGARGETQYF
V gene: TRBV27; clone size: .; J gene: TRBJ2-1; D gene: .; CDR3 DNA: TGTGCCAGCAGTCCTGGGAGGTTCCCCAATGAGCAGTTCTTC; CDR3 protein: CASSPGRFPNEQFF
V gene: TRBV27; clone size: .; J gene: TRBJ2-1; D gene: TRBD1; CDR3 DNA: TGTGCCTGCAGTTCAGGACAGGGCGGATACAATGAGCAGTTCTTC; CDR3 protein: CACSSGQGGYNEQFF
V gene: TRBV3-1; clone size: .; J gene: TRBJ2-2; D gene: .; CDR3 DNA: TGTGCCAGCAGCCAACGCGCGGCCGGGGAGCTGTTTTTT; CDR3 protein: CASSQRAAGELFF
V gene: TRBV12-3/TRBV12-4; clone size: .; J gene: TRBJ1-4; D gene: .; CDR3 DNA: TGTGCCAGCAGTCCTAGGGGGGGGGCTAATGAAAAACTGTTTTTT; CDR3 protein: CASSPRGGANEKLFF
V gene: TRBV20-1; clone size: once; J gene: TRBJ2-5; D gene: .; CDR3 DNA: TGCAGTGCTAGGGCGACGGGCGGAGAGACCCAGTACTTC; CDR3 protein: CSARATGGETQYF
V gene: TRBV7-2; clone size: .; J gene: TRBJ2-2; D gene: TRBD2; CDR3 DNA: TGTGCCAGCAGCACCCCCCTAGCGGGGGTGAACACCGGGGAGCTGTTTTTT; CDR3 protein: CASSTPLAGVNTGELFF
V gene: TRBV29-1; clone size: few; J gene: TRBJ2-7; D gene: TRBD1; CDR3 DNA: TGCAGCGTCCTGACAGGGACAAACTCCTACGAGCAGTACTTC; CDR3 protein: CSVLTGTNSYEQYF
V gene: TRBV7-2; clone size: .; J gene: TRBJ2-5; D gene: .; CDR3 DNA: TGTGCCAGCAGCGTCGCTCTTGGAGAGACCCAGTACTTC; CDR3 protein: CASSVALGETQYF
V gene: TRBV12-5; clone size: .; J gene: TRBJ2-1; D gene: .; CDR3 DNA: TGTGCTAGTGGCTCATTACCGGGACATCGCAATGAGCAGTTCTTC; CDR3 protein: CASGSLPGHRNEQFF
V gene: TRBV4-2; clone size: .; J gene: TRBJ2-5; D gene: TRBD2; CDR3 DNA: TGTGCCAGCAGCCAAGATCAGCGGGGGGGCCGGGAGGCCCAGTACTTC; CDR3 protein: CASSQDQRGGREAQYF
V gene: TRBV12-3/TRBV12-4; clone size: few; J gene: TRBJ2-1; D gene: TRBD1; CDR3 DNA: TGTGCCAGCAGCAAAGGACAGGGCTACAATGAGCAGTTCTTC; CDR3 protein: CASSKGQGYNEQFF
V gene: TRBV27; clone size: .; J gene: TRBJ1-3; D gene: .; CDR3 DNA: TGTGCCAGCAGGCGGGACGCCCGCTCTGGAAACACCATATATTTT; CDR3 protein: CASRRDARSGNTIYF
V gene: TRBV11-2; clone size: .; J gene: TRBJ2-7; D gene: .; CDR3 DNA: TGTGCCAGCAGCTTAGGGCCGACAAGCTACGAGCAGTACTTC; CDR3 protein: CASSLGPTSYEQYF
V gene: TRBV5-4; clone size: .; J gene: TRBJ2-6; D gene: .; CDR3 DNA: TGTGCCAGCAGGGGGAACTCTGGGGCCAACGTCCTGACTTTC; CDR3 protein: CASRGNSGANVLTF
V gene: TRBV2; clone size: .; J gene: TRBJ2-3; D gene: TRBD2; CDR3 DNA: TGTGCCAGCAGTGACCCTGGACTAGCGCAAGATACGCAGTATTTT; CDR3 protein: CASSDPGLAQDTQYF
V gene: TRBV10-3; clone size: .; J gene: TRBJ2-6; D gene: .; CDR3 DNA: TGTGCCATCAGCGCGGGTGATACTGGGGCCAACGTCCTGACTTTC; CDR3 protein: CAISAGDTGANVLTF
V gene: TRBV6-1; clone size: .; J gene: TRBJ2-1; D gene: TRBD2; CDR3 DNA: TGTGCCAGCACCCGATGGGGGAATAGCGGGGGCCCCTACAATGAGCAGTTCTTC; CDR3 protein: CASTRWGNSGGPYNEQFF
V gene: TRBV4-1; clone size: .; J gene: TRBJ2-3; D gene: TRBD2; CDR3 DNA: TGCGCCAGCAGCCCCCGGCTAGCGGGGTACACAGATACGCAGTATTTT; CDR3 protein: CASSPRLAGYTDTQYF
V gene: TRBV6-6; clone size: .; J gene: TRBJ1-2; D gene: .; CDR3 DNA: TGTGCCAGCAGTCCAGGGATGACGGGGGGCTATGACTACACCTTC; CDR3 protein: CASSPGMTGGYDYTF
V gene: TRBV12-3/TRBV12-4; clone size: once; J gene: TRBJ2-1; D gene: TRBD2; CDR3 DNA: TGTGCCAGCAGCCTGACTAGCGGGGGGGCTCATGAGCAGTTCTTC; CDR3 protein: CASSLTSGGAHEQFF
V gene: TRBV29-1; clone size: .; J gene: TRBJ1-4; D gene: .; CDR3 DNA: TGCAGCGTTGAAGAGGGGGGTGATGAAAAACTGTTTTTT; CDR3 protein: CSVEEGGDEKLFF
V gene: TRBV4-1; clone size: .; J gene: TRBJ1-5; D gene: TRBD1; CDR3 DNA: TGCGCCAGCAGCCAGGGGGCAGGGGGGTATCAGCCCCAGCATTTT; CDR3 protein: CASSQGAGGYQPQHF
V gene: TRBV4-1; clone size: few; J gene: TRBJ2-7; D gene: .; CDR3 DNA: TGCGCCAGCAGCCAAGATCATGGGGTTGCCTACGAGCAGTACTTC; CDR3 protein: CASSQDHGVAYEQYF
V gene: TRBV6-5; clone size: .; J gene: TRBJ2-1; D gene: .; CDR3 DNA: TGTGCCAGCAGCCGATCGGATGAGCAGTTCTTC; CDR3 protein: CASSRSDEQFF
V gene: TRBV5-1; clone size: .; J gene: TRBJ2-4; D gene: TRBD1; CDR3 DNA: TGCGCCAGCAGCTTAAACAGGGGTGATAGCGTTCAGTACTTC; CDR3 protein: CASSLNRGDSVQYF
V gene: TRBV5-1; clone size: .; J gene: TRBJ2-4; D gene: .; CDR3 DNA: TGCGCCAGCAGCCCGGGACTGGGGGCTACGGCCAAAAACATTCAGTACTTC; CDR3 protein: CASSPGLGATAKNIQYF